The 27 T cell receptor beta chains given below trace back to one sample, sequenced in a study of CD8+CD57+ T cells in acquired aplastic anemia. Patients sequenced had flow cytometry evidence of CD8+CD57+ cell expansion. The use of genomic DNA as template underpinned the TCR beta VDJ and CDR3 profiling. From the reads, TCRdb called clonotypes with MiXCR, one entry per CDR3 protein. The top ten hold roughly 3.1% of the sample, which has around 150,000 distinct CDR3 sequences, about 45% seen once. Input material: sorted CD4+, CD8+, or CD8+CD57+ T cells (not recorded which) from PBMCs. Every receptor here comes from a human donor with aplastic anemia.

The rearrangement links TRBV24-1 to TRBJ2-7, with TRBD2 matching over 7 bases. The CDR3 is made up of 15 amino acids. Germline lookup yields CDR1 KGHDR and CDR2 SFDVKD. V gave up 8 bases and J gave up 0 bases; unmatched junction bases: 9. The CDR3 reads CATTRGGNNSYEQYF. The CDR3 DNA reads as TGTGCCACCACTAGGGGAGGGAACAACTCCTACGAGCAGTACTTC.

In the case of this clonotype: The junction differs from germline at one of its ends, possibly a read error. J is TRBJ2-7 and V is TRBV27; tentative D call: TRBD2 (5 bases). The CDR3 loop spans 14 amino acids. Germline CDR1 MNHEY, CDR2 SMNVEV (reference sequence). The CDR3 DNA is TGTGCCAGCAGTTTAAACGGACTCCCCTACGAGCAGTGCTTC. It specifies CASSLNGLPYEQCF.

This clonotype was seen more than once but under ten times. The chain recombines TRBV2 with TRBJ1-6; 7 bases are shared with TRBD1. The CDR3 length is 12 residues. V was clipped by 7 bases and J by 9 bases; unmatched bases: 3. The V gene's germline CDR1 is SNHLY and CDR2 FYNNEI. CDR3 protein: CASTGTVSPLHF. The CDR3 nucleotides read TGTGCCAGCACAGGGACAGTTTCACCCCTCCACTTT.

This clonotype was found many times. The gene calls are TRBV6-1 and TRBJ1-5, with TRBD1 identical over 7 bases. Germline values: CDR1 MNHNS, CDR2 SASEGT. The V and J ends lost 11 bases and 3 bases, in that order; junction bases with no gene match: 7. CDR3 length: 13 residues. The CDR3 region has the DNA TGTGCCGGCGCCAGGGGGAACAATCAGCCCCAGCATTTT. Its protein is CAGARGNNQPQHF.

The chain joins TRBV2 to TRBJ2-7; a possible D gene is TRBD1 (6 bases). Per germline, CDR1 SNHLY and CDR2 FYNNEI. V gave up 6 bases and J gave up 4 bases, with 16 bases separating them. CDR3 length: 14 residues. For the CDR3, the DNA is TGTGCCAGCAGCCCTAAACAGGGCCATTACGAGCAGTACTTC. Encoded protein: CASSPKQGHYEQYF.

The rearrangement links TRBV14 to TRBJ2-3, with 13 bases aligning to TRBD2. J gave up 6 bases and V 3 bases, and 3 bases lay outside the gene matches. Germline values: CDR1 SGHDN, CDR2 FVKESK. The CDR3 sequence is 15 residues long. CDR3 in DNA: TGTGCCAGCAGCCACACTAGCGGGAGGGCCGATACGCAGTATTTT. This codes for CASSHTSGRADTQYF.

This clonotype appeared a single time. The chain employs TRBV25-1 and TRBJ1-1, with TRBD1 as a possible D gene (6 bases). This CDR3 spans 15 amino acids. Trimming cost V 4 bases and J 2 bases, with 14 bases left between them. CDR1 and CDR2 (germline): MGHDK, SYGVNS. This CDR3 reads CASSVQGVTNTEAFF. CDR3 in DNA: TGTGCCAGCAGTGTACAGGGTGTGACCAACACTGAAGCTTTCTTT.

This clonotype was seen repeatedly, ten times or more. The CDR3 coding sequence is TGCAGTGCCAAAACAGCGAACACTGAAGCTTTCTTT. It translates to CSAKTANTEAFF. The rearrangement links TRBV20-1 to TRBJ1-1; D unresolved. Trimming left V 6 bases short and J 1 base short, with 9 bases between. Germline CDR1 DFQATT, CDR2 SNEGSKA (reference sequence). The CDR3 is 12 residues long.

The chain uses TRBV20-1 and TRBJ1-2; a weak D match, TRBD1 (5 bases). This CDR3 has 21 residues. Per germline, CDR1 DFQATT and CDR2 SNEGSKA (reference sequence). V was trimmed by 3 bases and J by 2 bases, leaving 34 bases between them. The chain's CDR3 is CSARANVGVGEFSKPNYGYTF. CDR3 DNA sequence: TGCAGTGCTAGGGCCAATGTGGGGGTAGGGGAATTCTCTAAACCCAACTATGGCTACACCTTC.

V is TRBV29-1 and J is TRBJ1-2, with D possibly matching TRBD1 (5 bases). Looked up from germline, CDR1 is SQVTM and CDR2 is ANQGSEA. Trimming took off 6 bases at V and 0 bases at J, with 17 bases between the two ends. This CDR3 has 15 amino acids. CDR3 nucleotides: TGCAGCGTCGATCACTGGGACCCCGCTAACTATGGCTACACCTTC. Its translation: CSVDHWDPANYGYTF.

This clonotype was counted only a few times. The chain has TRBV3-1 and TRBJ2-6; 9 bases align to TRBD1. Looked up from germline, CDR1 is LGHDT and CDR2 is YNNKEL (reference sequence). With V trimmed by 5 bases and J by 4 bases, 12 bases remained unmatched. The CDR3 has 18 residues. This CDR3 reads CASSSGTGRGRGANVLTF. The CDR3 bases are TGTGCCAGCAGCTCGGGGACAGGGCGGGGGCGAGGGGCCAACGTCCTGACTTTC.

This clonotype was observed a handful of times. The V call is TRBV5-4, the J call TRBJ1-4; a weak D match, TRBD1 (5 bases). The CDR3 covers 14 residues. V lost 4 bases, J lost 4 bases, and 11 bases lay in between. From germline, CDR1 is SGHNT and CDR2 YYREEE (reference sequence). The CDR3 DNA is TGTGCCAGCAGCCCGGGACTGATTAATGAAAAACTGTTTTTT. Translating gives CASSPGLINEKLFF.

This sequence joins TRBV24-1 and TRBJ1-5, with D tentatively TRBD1 (5 bases). CDR1 KGHDR and CDR2 SFDVKD come from the germline V gene. The germline V and J ends were trimmed by 5 bases and 7 bases, with 11 bases remaining between them. CDR3 length: 13 amino acids. The CDR3 DNA is TGTGCCACCAGTGGAGGGTGGGGGCAGCCCCAGCATTTT. This translates into CATSGGWGQPQHF.

This clonotype was seen just once. The gene calls are TRBV2 and TRBJ1-6; 7 positions agree with TRBD1. Germline assignment: CDR1 SNHLY and CDR2 FYNNEI. V lost 2 bases to trimming and J lost 8 bases; unmatched junction nucleotides: 6. CDR3 length: 15 amino acids. The CDR3 loop reads CASSEIDRAYSPLHF. The CDR3, as DNA: TGTGCCAGCAGTGAAATCGACAGGGCGTATTCACCCCTCCACTTT.

This clonotype appeared once. This rearrangement joins TRBV5-6 to TRBJ2-3; D is unresolved. Germline V CDR1 and CDR2: SGHDT, YYEEEE. The CDR3 runs 14 residues. V lost 0 bases and J lost 4, with 9 bases in between. The CDR3 nucleotides read TGTGCCAGCAGCTTGGCGCAGCTCCCAGATACGCAGTATTTT. Protein sequence: CASSLAQLPDTQYF.

This clonotype was picked up many times. The CDR3 region has the DNA TGTGCCAGCAGCCAAGGGACGGCAGATACGCAGTATTTT. Translating it yields CASSQGTADTQYF. The chain is built from TRBV4-2 and TRBJ2-3, with D uncertain. The germline V gene has CDR1 LGHNA and CDR2 YNFKEQ. V lost 1 base, J lost 4 bases, and 6 bases lay in between. This CDR3 comprises 13 residues.

This clonotype was detected many times. The V and J genes are TRBV4-1 and TRBJ1-2; 9 bases fit TRBD1. This CDR3 region has 15 residues. CDR1 and CDR2 (germline): MGHRA, YSYEKL. V lost 4 bases to trimming and J lost 4 bases; unmatched junction nucleotides: 7. For the CDR3, the DNA is TGCGCCAGCAGCCTCCTACAGGGGGCGTTCTATGGCTACACCTTC. Amino acids: CASSLLQGAFYGYTF.

This clonotype was detected a few times. The rearrangement links TRBV5-1 to TRBJ2-7; D gene ambiguous. Trimming shortened V by 4 bases and J by 2 bases, and 13 bases separated the two germline ends. The CDR3 runs to 14 residues. Germline loops: CDR1 SGHRS, CDR2 YFSETQ. CDR3 loop: CASSPPRHTYEQYF. CDR3 in DNA: TGCGCCAGCAGCCCCCCACGCCACACCTACGAGCAGTACTTC.

V and J are TRBV7-3 and TRBJ2-7, with D maybe TRBD1 (5 bases). There are 14 residues in the CDR3. Germline V gene lookup returns CDR1 SGHTA and CDR2 FQGTGA. V was clipped by 5 bases and J by 2 bases, with 13 bases between them. The CDR3, as DNA: TGTGCCAGCAGCCCAAGCCTCAGGGCCTACGAGCAGTACTTC. Translated: CASSPSLRAYEQYF. Complete variable domain (other parts from reference TRBV7-3 and TRBJ2-7): GAGVSQTPSNKVTEKGKYVELRCDPISGHTALYWYRQSLGQGPEFLIYFQGTGAADDSGLPNDRFFAVRPEGSVSTLKIQRTERGDSAVYLCASSPSLRAYEQYFGPGTRLTVT.

In nucleotides, the CDR3 is TGTGCCATCAGTGGAGGATCTGGAAACACCATATATTTT. It translates to CAISGGSGNTIYF. The chain recombines TRBV10-3 with TRBJ1-3; D gene unclear. The CDR3 has 13 amino acids. V shed 4 bases and J shed 1 base, with 5 bases lying between them. CDR1 is ENHRY and CDR2 is SYGVKD in the germline V gene.

The chain links TRBV6-1 to TRBJ2-7, with TRBD2 matching over 8 bases. The CDR3 runs 14 residues. Germline CDR1 is MNHNS and CDR2 is SASEGT. V trimming: 6 bases; J trimming: 6 bases; junction bases outside the gene matches: 10. CDR3 loop: CASRPGGATAEQYF. The CDR3 DNA sequence: TGTGCCAGCAGGCCGGGGGGGGCCACCGCCGAGCAGTACTTC.

This clonotype was detected only a few times. The chain couples TRBV11-2 to TRBJ2-3, with D perhaps given as TRBD1 or TRBD2 (5 bases each). The CDR3 is 17 residues long. Between the trimmed V and J ends, which lost 6 bases and 3 bases, there was a span of 22 bases. Germline lookup yields CDR1 SGHAT and CDR2 FQNNGV. CDR3 coding DNA: TGTGCCAGCAGATCCTTGGGTGGACGGGGCCTTACAGATACGCAGTATTTT. Translated, it gives CASRSLGGRGLTDTQYF.

The chain has TRBV29-1 and TRBJ1-1, with D perhaps TRBD1 (5 bases). The V gene lost 8 bases and the J gene lost 2 bases, with 15 bases spanning the gap. CDR1 is SQVTM, CDR2 ANQGSEA, per germline. This CDR3 is built from 13 residues. The CDR3 protein is CSSLRDGNTEAFF. DNA for the CDR3: TGCAGCAGCCTCCGGGACGGAAACACTGAAGCTTTCTTT.

This clonotype was picked up a small number of times. The rearrangement joins TRBV19 to TRBJ2-5; 7 nucleotides match TRBD1. Germline V gives CDR1 LNHDA, CDR2 SQIVND (reference sequence). The V gene end was trimmed by 5 bases and the J gene end by 4 bases; junction bases not matched to a gene: 7. CDR3 length: 14 amino acids. CDR3 DNA sequence: TGTGCCAGTAGTCCGGACAGGACACGAGAGACCCAGTACTTC. This encodes CASSPDRTRETQYF.

This chain links TRBV11-1 with TRBJ2-3, with D possibly matching TRBD2 (7 bases). Germline CDR1 SGHAT, CDR2 FQDESV (reference sequence). The CDR3 is 16 amino acids. Trimming pared 3 bases from V and 11 bases from J, leaving 24 bases between. The CDR3 region has the DNA TGTGCCAGCAGCTTCCTCGGCGGAGGGGGGGCCAATGAGCAGTATTTT. It codes for CASSFLGGGGANEQYF. The full variable domain, with the rest looked up from reference TRBV11-1 and TRBJ2-3, is EAEVAQSPRYKITEKSQAVAFWCDPISGHATLYWYRQILGQGPELLVQFQDESVVDDSQLPKDRFSAERLKGVDSTLKIQPAELGDSAMYLCASSFLGGGGANEQYFGPGTRLTVL.

The chain couples TRBV29-1 to TRBJ2-7, with D possibly TRBD2 on 6 matching bases. The CDR3 consists of 13 residues. Trimming removed 6 bases from V and 2 bases from J, with 14 bases in between. Germline CDR1 and CDR2: SQVTM and ANQGSEA. CDR3 amino acids: CSVEVGGPYEQYF. The CDR3 nucleotides read TGCAGCGTGGAGGTCGGGGGTCCCTACGAGCAGTACTTC.

This clonotype was recorded a few times. V usage is TRBV30 and J usage is TRBJ2-3, with D uncertain. The CDR3 loop spans 12 amino acids. The germline CDR1 and CDR2 sequences are GTSNPN and SVGIG (reference sequence). CDR3 in amino acids: CSTESSTDTQYF. The CDR3 nucleotides are TGTTCTACAGAATCTAGCACAGATACGCAGTATTTT.